This entry lists 15 T cell receptor beta chains sequenced from one sample in a study of blood T cell repertoires in COVID-19 (dated by TCRdb to about 2020). The library was produced with the immunoSEQ multiplex PCR assay. The immuneACCESS repertoire file appears here via TCRdb, limited to in-frame rearrangements. These files lack a portion of the clones; in checked studies, under half of the deficit traces to unresolved V genes, and the cause of the others is not known. The sample contains 300,000 to 350,000 clones, around 90% of them found a single time. The top ten constitute 5% to 6% of the sample. The sample taken for sequencing was PBMCs or T cells enriched from blood (not recorded which). The receptors stem from a man aged 25 to 40 who had recovered from COVID-19.

This clone was counted once. The chain employs TRBV14 and TRBJ1-2; 8 bases line up with TRBD1. V gave up 4 bases and J gave up 6 bases; unmatched junction bases: 4. The CDR3 contains 13 residues. CDR1 is SGHDN and CDR2 is FVKESK in the germline V gene. DNA for the CDR3: TGTGCCAGCAGCCCCCGGACAGGGAATGGCTACACCTTC. This translates into CASSPRTGNGYTF.

The chain links TRBV2 to TRBJ1-4; a weak D match, TRBD1 (5 bases). Per germline, CDR1 SNHLY and CDR2 FYNNEI. CDR3 length: 12 residues. Trimming left V 5 bases short and J 5 bases short, with 6 bases between. CDR3 DNA: TGTGCCAGCAGTTCAGGGAATGAAAAACTGTTTTTT. This encodes CASSSGNEKLFF.

This rearrangement joins TRBV28 to TRBJ2-2; 7 nucleotides align to TRBD2. Germline CDR1 reads MDHEN; CDR2 reads SYDVKM. This CDR3 has 16 amino acids. The junction had 12 bases not matched to a gene; V was cut back by 4 bases and J by 7 bases. In DNA form, the CDR3 reads TGTGCCAGCAGTTACGGCCCAGCAGGGAGGGGCGGGGAGCTGTTTTTT. Its translation is CASSYGPAGRGGELFF.

The rearrangement joins TRBV11-2 to TRBJ2-1, with a possible D match to TRBD2 (5 bases). V lost 5 bases, J lost 2 bases, and 7 bases lay in between. The CDR3 is 13 residues long. Per germline, CDR1 SGHAT and CDR2 FQNNGV. The CDR3: CASSAGPYNEQFF. CDR3 bases: TGTGCCAGCAGCGCGGGCCCCTACAATGAGCAGTTCTTC.

The genes are TRBV7-3 and TRBJ2-2; unclear D gene. This CDR3 contains 17 residues. Germline CDR1 and CDR2: SGHTA and FQGTGA. V lost 1 base and J lost 2, with 14 bases in between. The CDR3 protein is CASSLKYSLPNTGELFF. Written as DNA, the CDR3 is TGTGCCAGCAGCTTAAAATACAGCCTTCCTAACACCGGGGAGCTGTTTTTT.

The chain couples TRBV7-9 to TRBJ1-4; perhaps TRBD1 as D (5 bases). Germline lookup yields CDR1 SEHNR and CDR2 FQNEAQ (reference sequence). Between the trimmed V and J ends, which lost 1 base and 4 bases, there was a span of 10 bases. This CDR3 has 15 amino acids. In nucleotides, the CDR3 is TGTGCCAGCAGCTTAGTAGGGGCGTTTAATGAAAAACTGTTTTTT. Its protein product is CASSLVGAFNEKLFF.

The CDR3 DNA reads TGTGCCAGCAGTCGGACAGGGGGCTACAATGAGCAGTTCTTC. This sequence encodes CASSRTGGYNEQFF. This chain links TRBV6-5 with TRBJ2-1; 10 nucleotides match TRBD1. CDR3 length equals 14 residues. Germline trimming cut 5 bases from V and 3 bases from J; bases unmatched to any gene: 1. From germline, CDR1 is MNHEY and CDR2 SVGAGI.

The table lists this clone with a count of one. J is TRBJ2-7 and V is TRBV11-2, with 7 positions matching TRBD1. The J segment lost 5 bases and the V segment lost 5 bases, leaving 15 bases of the junction unmatched. Germline V gene data show CDR1 as SGHAT and CDR2 as FQNNGV. CDR3 length: 16 residues. CDR3 loop: CASSIYPGQRAHEQYF. The CDR3 DNA reads TGTGCCAGCAGCATATACCCGGGACAGAGGGCCCACGAGCAGTACTTC.

The rearrangement uses TRBV11-3 and TRBJ2-3; TRBD2 matches 15 bases. Per germline, CDR1 SGHNT and CDR2 YENEEA. The V gene end was trimmed by 4 bases and the J gene end by 6 bases; junction bases not matched to a gene: 8. This CDR3 comprises 17 residues. CDR3: CASSSGLAGGYVDTQYF. DNA for the CDR3: TGTGCCAGCAGCTCCGGACTAGCGGGGGGGTACGTGGATACGCAGTATTTT.

CDR3 residues: CASMGQGYEQYF. The DNA of the CDR3 is TGTGCCAGCATGGGGCAAGGCTACGAGCAGTACTTC. The J gene is TRBJ2-7, the V gene TRBV11-2; a weak D match, TRBD1 (5 bases). The germline V and J ends were trimmed by 7 bases and 3 bases, with 10 bases remaining between them. The CDR3 runs 12 residues. Germline CDR1 and CDR2: SGHAT and FQNNGV.

The chain employs TRBV3-1 (or the pseudogene TRBV3-2) and TRBJ2-7; D perhaps matches TRBD2 (6 bases). V dropped 0 bases and J dropped 0 bases, with 15 bases sitting between them. CDR1 is LGHDT, CDR2 YNNKEL, per germline (reference sequence). The CDR3 loop spans 17 amino acids. The CDR3 loop is CASSQDRRKEGSYEQYF. CDR3 nucleotides: TGTGCCAGCAGCCAAGATCGTAGGAAGGAGGGCTCCTACGAGCAGTACTTC.

This clone was counted once. This chain links TRBV30 with TRBJ2-7, with D perhaps matching TRBD1 (5 bases). V lost 3 bases and J 6 bases, leaving 9 bases between the germline ends. CDR1 GTSNPN and CDR2 SVGIG come from the germline V gene (reference sequence). The CDR3 sequence is 11 residues long. DNA of the CDR3: TGTGCCTGGAGCCTCAGGGCCGAGCAGTACTTC. Translating gives CAWSLRAEQYF.

The chain employs TRBV18 and TRBJ1-2; D uncertain. The CDR3 extends over 14 amino acids. Germline assignment: CDR1 KGHSH and CDR2 LQKENI. Trimming took 1 base from V and 3 from J, leaving 9 bases between them. CDR3 coding DNA: TGTGCCAGCTCACCACAGGTCGGGGACTATGGCTACACCTTC. Its translation: CASSPQVGDYGYTF.

This rearrangement joins TRBV18 to TRBJ2-1; D may be TRBD1 (6 bases). CDR3 size: 15 residues. V was pared by 1 base and J by 8 bases, with 15 bases between. CDR1 KGHSH and CDR2 LQKENI come from the germline V gene. The CDR3 DNA follows: TGTGCCAGCTCACCACTGGCCAGGGGTGGGGATGAGCAGTTCTTC. Amino acids: CASSPLARGGDEQFF.

The CDR3 loop is CASSLGQGAPETQYF. Written as DNA, the CDR3 is TGTGCCAGCAGTTTAGGACAGGGGGCGCCAGAGACCCAGTACTTC. The chain has TRBV28 and TRBJ2-5; TRBD1 aligns across 11 bases. CDR1 MDHEN and CDR2 SYDVKM come from the germline V gene. V dropped 2 bases and J dropped 4; count of bases not matched to a gene: 3. This CDR3 spans 15 amino acids.